A single sample is the source of the 13 T cell receptor beta chains below, sequenced in a study of cytomegalovirus exposure and HLA in healthy donors (dated by TCRdb to the late 2010s). The method was the immunoSEQ multiplex PCR assay. The multiplex PCR relied on a mix of 60 forward primers for TCR Vbeta segments and 13 reverse primers for TCR Jbeta segments. Entries here come from immuneACCESS through TCRdb and include only in-frame sequences with V and J called. Some clones fail to appear in such tables; in the studies checked, an unresolved V gene covers under half of the shortfall, and the cause of the remainder is unknown. This sample gives 150,000 or so clones in total; 80% of them show up just once. Jointly, the top ten make up 1% of the sample. Sequencing was carried out using PBMCs. Receptors were obtained from a woman aged 45 to 65 in good health and CMV-seropositive.

The chain couples TRBV18 to TRBJ2-1; D not resolved. Germline loops: CDR1 KGHSH, CDR2 LQKENI. This CDR3 region has 14 residues. Between the trimmed V and J ends, which lost 6 bases and 2 bases, there was a span of 11 bases. CDR3 DNA sequence: TGTGCCAGCTCCCCCGGCGGAGCCTACAATGAGCAGTTCTTC. Encoded protein: CASSPGGAYNEQFF.

The rearrangement uses TRBV11-2 and TRBJ2-1, with a possible D match to TRBD2 (6 bases). In germline, CDR1 is SGHAT, CDR2 FQNNGV. V lost 5 bases, J lost 10 bases, and 15 bases lay in between. The CDR3 totals 13 residues. The chain's CDR3 is CASSLGAGIEQFF. The CDR3, as DNA: TGTGCCAGCAGCCTAGGGGCGGGAATCGAGCAGTTCTTC.

The chain combines TRBV18 with TRBJ1-4; weak D call: TRBD1 (6 bases). V gave up 6 bases and J gave up 8 bases, with 13 bases separating them. The length of the CDR3 is 13 residues. The V gene's germline CDR1 is KGHSH and CDR2 LQKENI. The CDR3 reads CASSQRGSEKLFF. CDR3 DNA sequence: TGTGCCAGCTCCCAAAGGGGGTCGGAAAAACTGTTTTTT.

The V gene is TRBV9, the J gene TRBJ1-1, with TRBD1 as a possible D gene (6 bases). The CDR3 extends over 13 amino acids. V was pared by 2 bases and J by 5 bases, with 10 bases between. Germline CDR1 reads SGDLS; CDR2 reads YYNGEE. In nucleotides, the CDR3 is TGTGCCAGCAGCGTGAGCACAGGGACTGAAGCTTTCTTT. Amino acids: CASSVSTGTEAFF.

The chain recombines TRBV9 with TRBJ1-6, with 10 bases matching TRBD1. CDR3 length: 15 residues. V shed 4 bases and J 8 bases; nucleotides not matched to a gene: 6. Per germline, CDR1 SGDLS and CDR2 YYNGEE. CDR3 protein: CASSYGQGDDSPLHF. CDR3 bases: TGTGCCAGCAGCTATGGACAGGGGGACGATTCACCCCTCCACTTT.

Note on this clone: The junction shows a germline mismatch at one end, possibly a read error. The chain recombines TRBV28 with TRBJ1-2, with D possibly being TRBD1 (5 bases). Germline V gene data show CDR1 as MDHEN and CDR2 as SYDVKM. This CDR3 has 12 residues. The CDR3 reads CAGGEVGYGYTF. In DNA form, the CDR3 reads TGCGCCGGGGGGGAGGTGGGCTATGGCTACACCTTC.

The rearrangement links TRBV7-9 to TRBJ1-3; weak D call: TRBD1 (5 bases). Germline V gene sequence: CDR1 SEHNR, CDR2 FQNEAQ (reference sequence). The CDR3 loop spans 14 amino acids. Trimming left V 3 bases short and J 4 bases short, with 10 bases between. The CDR3 coding sequence is TGTGCCAGCAGCTTTCCAGGGCGGGGAAACACCATATATTTT. This encodes CASSFPGRGNTIYF.

The chain links TRBV27 to TRBJ1-6; 7 positions agree with TRBD1. The V segment lost 3 bases and the J segment 10 bases; nucleotides outside the gene matches: 6. The CDR3 has 14 amino acids. Germline V gives CDR1 MNHEY, CDR2 SMNVEV (reference sequence). CDR3 sequence (DNA): TGTGCCAGCAGTTTCGGCTCAGGGGGGTCACCCCTCCACTTT. This translates into CASSFGSGGSPLHF.

The chain is built from TRBV5-1 and TRBJ2-7, with a tentative D call TRBD2 (5 bases). V was clipped by 0 bases and J by 4 bases, with 14 bases between them. The CDR3 contains 15 residues. The germline gives CDR1 SGHRS, CDR2 YFSETQ. As DNA, the CDR3 is TGCGCCAGCAGCTTGGAATGGACTGAGGCTTACGAGCAGTACTTC. It yields the protein CASSLEWTEAYEQYF.

Concerning this clone itself: One end of the junction fails to match germline, which may point to a read error. The chain employs TRBV7-7 and TRBJ2-5; D is uncertain. This CDR3 has 15 residues. Germline V gene data show CDR1 as SSHAT and CDR2 as FNYEAQ (reference sequence). This CDR3 is CASSLSVQDQETQYF. The CDR3 DNA sequence: TGTGCTAGCAGCTTATCTGTCCAGGACCAAGAGACCCAGTACTTC.

CDR3 in amino acids: CASSPPRRTDITYEQYF. Written as DNA, the CDR3 is TGTGCCAGCTCACCACCGCGCAGGACAGACATTACCTACGAGCAGTACTTC. The chain carries TRBV18 and TRBJ2-7; weak D call: TRBD1 (6 bases). Trimming shortened V by 0 bases and J by 2 bases, and 17 bases separated the two germline ends. Looked up from germline, CDR1 is KGHSH and CDR2 is LQKENI. This CDR3 comprises 17 residues. Supplemented by reference TRBV18 and TRBJ2-7, the full variable domain reads NAGVMQNPRHLVRRRGQEARLRCSPMKGHSHVYWYRQLPEEGLKFMVYLQKENIIDESGMPKERFSAEFPKEGPSILRIQQVVRGDSAAYFCASSPPRRTDITYEQYFGPGTRLTVT.

J is TRBJ2-7 and V is TRBV6-1; 8 nucleotides agree with TRBD1. Germline V CDR1 and CDR2: MNHNS, SASEGT. Trimming took 2 bases from V and 1 from J; bases not matched to a gene: 4. The CDR3 is 15 residues long. The CDR3 reads CASSEWTGRSYEQYF. The CDR3 DNA reads TGTGCCAGCAGTGAATGGACAGGGAGATCCTACGAGCAGTACTTC.

This chain's CDR3 is CASERGGRLNTEAFF. CDR3 bases: TGTGCCAGCGAGAGGGGGGGACGGCTGAACACTGAAGCTTTCTTT. The rearrangement joins TRBV19 to TRBJ1-1, with D possibly TRBD1 on 6 matching bases. This CDR3 has 15 residues. CDR1 is LNHDA and CDR2 is SQIVND in the germline V gene (reference sequence). V was trimmed by 9 bases and J by 0 bases, leaving 17 bases between them.